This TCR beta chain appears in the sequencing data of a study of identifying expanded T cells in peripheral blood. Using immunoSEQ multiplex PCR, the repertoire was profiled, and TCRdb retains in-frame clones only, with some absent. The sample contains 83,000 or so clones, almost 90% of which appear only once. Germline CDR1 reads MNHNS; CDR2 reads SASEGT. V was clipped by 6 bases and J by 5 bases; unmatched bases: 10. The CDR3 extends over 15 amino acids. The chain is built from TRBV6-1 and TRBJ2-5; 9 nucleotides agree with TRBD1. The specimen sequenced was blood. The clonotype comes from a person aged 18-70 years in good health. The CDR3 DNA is TGTGCCAGCAGCGCAGGACAGGGGACCATTGAGACCCAGTACTTC. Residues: CASSAGQGTIETQYF.